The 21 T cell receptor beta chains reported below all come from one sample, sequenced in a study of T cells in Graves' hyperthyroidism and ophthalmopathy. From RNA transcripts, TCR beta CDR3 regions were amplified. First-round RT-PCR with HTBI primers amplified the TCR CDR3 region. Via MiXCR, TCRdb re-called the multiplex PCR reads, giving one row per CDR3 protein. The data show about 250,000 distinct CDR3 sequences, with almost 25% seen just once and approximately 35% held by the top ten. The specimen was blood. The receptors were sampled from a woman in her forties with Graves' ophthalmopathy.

This chain's CDR3 is CASSLGQWGQPQHF. The CDR3 region has the DNA TGTGCCAGCAGTTTAGGACAGTGGGGTCAGCCCCAGCATTTT. V is TRBV12-3 or TRBV12-4 and J is TRBJ1-5; possible D gene TRBD1, 5 bases. This CDR3 region has 14 residues. V gave up 1 base and J gave up 6 bases, with 10 bases separating them.

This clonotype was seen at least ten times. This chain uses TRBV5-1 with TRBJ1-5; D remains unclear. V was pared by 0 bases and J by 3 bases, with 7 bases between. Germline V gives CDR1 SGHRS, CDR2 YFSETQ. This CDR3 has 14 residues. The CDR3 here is CASSLEGPNQPQHF. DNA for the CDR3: TGCGCCAGCAGCTTGGAGGGTCCCAATCAGCCCCAGCATTTT.

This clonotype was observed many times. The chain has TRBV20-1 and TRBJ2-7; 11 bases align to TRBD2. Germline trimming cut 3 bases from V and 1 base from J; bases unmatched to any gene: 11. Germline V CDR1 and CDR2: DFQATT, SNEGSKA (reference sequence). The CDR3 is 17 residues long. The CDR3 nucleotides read TGCAGTGCTAGCTCCCAGTTGGTAGCGGGAGGGTCCTACGAGCAGTACTTC. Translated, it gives CSASSQLVAGGSYEQYF.

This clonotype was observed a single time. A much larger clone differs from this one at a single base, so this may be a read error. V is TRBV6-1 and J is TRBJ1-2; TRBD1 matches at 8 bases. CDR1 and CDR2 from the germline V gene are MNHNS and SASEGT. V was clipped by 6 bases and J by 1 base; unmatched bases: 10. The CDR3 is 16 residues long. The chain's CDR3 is CASRPTGAQSNYGYTF. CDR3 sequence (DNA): TGTGCCAGCAGACCGACAGGGGCTCAAAGTAACTATGGCTACACCTTC.

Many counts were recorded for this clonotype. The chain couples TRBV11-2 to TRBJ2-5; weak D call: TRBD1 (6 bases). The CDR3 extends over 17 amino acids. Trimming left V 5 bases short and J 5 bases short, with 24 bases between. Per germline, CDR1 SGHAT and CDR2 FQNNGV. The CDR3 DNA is TGTGCCAGCAGCGTAGGGGGTTGGTATCGGGCAATGGAGACCCAGTACTTC. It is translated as CASSVGGWYRAMETQYF.

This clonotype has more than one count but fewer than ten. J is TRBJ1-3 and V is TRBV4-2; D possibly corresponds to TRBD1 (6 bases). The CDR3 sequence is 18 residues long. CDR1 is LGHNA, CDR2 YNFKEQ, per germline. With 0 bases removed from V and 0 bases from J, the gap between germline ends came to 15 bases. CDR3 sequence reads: CASSQDTPGTTSGNTIYF. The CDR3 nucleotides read TGTGCCAGCAGCCAAGACACCCCCGGGACAACCTCTGGAAACACCATATATTTT.

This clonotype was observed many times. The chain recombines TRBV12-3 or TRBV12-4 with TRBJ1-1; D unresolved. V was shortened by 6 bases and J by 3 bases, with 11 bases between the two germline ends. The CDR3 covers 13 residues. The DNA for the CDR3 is TGTGCCAGCAGGGCCGAGAGGTACACTGAAGCTTTCTTT. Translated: CASRAERYTEAFF.

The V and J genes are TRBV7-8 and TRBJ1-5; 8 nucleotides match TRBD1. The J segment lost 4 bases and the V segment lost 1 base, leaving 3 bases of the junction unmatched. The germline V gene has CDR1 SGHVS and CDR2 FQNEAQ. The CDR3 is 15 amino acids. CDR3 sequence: CASSLGRTGNQPQHF. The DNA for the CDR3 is TGTGCCAGCAGCTTAGGCCGGACAGGGAATCAGCCCCAGCATTTT.

The CDR3 DNA sequence: TGTGCCGCGGGACAGGGGAATGGCTACACCTTC. This sequence encodes CAAGQGNGYTF. The V call is TRBV24-1, the J call TRBJ1-2; 10 bases line up with TRBD1. The CDR3 loop spans 11 amino acids. Unmatched junction bases numbered 3, after V lost 12 bases and J lost 6 bases. The germline gives CDR1 KGHDR, CDR2 SFDVKD.

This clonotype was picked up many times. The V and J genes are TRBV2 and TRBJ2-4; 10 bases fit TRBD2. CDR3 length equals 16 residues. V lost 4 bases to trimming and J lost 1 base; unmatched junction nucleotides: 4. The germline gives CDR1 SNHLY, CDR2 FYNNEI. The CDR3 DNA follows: TGTGCCAGCAGTGGCGGACTAGCGGACGCCAAAAACATTCAGTACTTC. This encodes CASSGGLADAKNIQYF.

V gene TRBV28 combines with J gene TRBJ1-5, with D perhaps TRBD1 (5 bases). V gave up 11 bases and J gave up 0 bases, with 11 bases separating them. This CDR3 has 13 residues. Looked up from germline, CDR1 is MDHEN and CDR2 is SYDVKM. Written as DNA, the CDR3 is TGTGCCGTCGGGGGTCTTAGCAATCAGCCCCAGCATTTT. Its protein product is CAVGGLSNQPQHF.

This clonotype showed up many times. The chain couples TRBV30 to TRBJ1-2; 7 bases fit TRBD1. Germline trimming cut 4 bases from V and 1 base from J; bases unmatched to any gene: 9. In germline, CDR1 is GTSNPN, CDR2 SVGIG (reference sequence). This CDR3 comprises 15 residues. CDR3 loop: CAWNPGTAYNYGYTF. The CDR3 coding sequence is TGTGCCTGGAATCCCGGGACAGCTTATAACTATGGCTACACCTTC.

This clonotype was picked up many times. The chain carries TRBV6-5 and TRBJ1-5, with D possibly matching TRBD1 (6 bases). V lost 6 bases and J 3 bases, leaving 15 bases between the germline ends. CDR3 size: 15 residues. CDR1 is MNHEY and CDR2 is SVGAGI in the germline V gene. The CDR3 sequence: CASRPTTGFNQPQHF. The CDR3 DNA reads TGTGCCAGCAGACCCACGACAGGCTTCAATCAGCCCCAGCATTTT.

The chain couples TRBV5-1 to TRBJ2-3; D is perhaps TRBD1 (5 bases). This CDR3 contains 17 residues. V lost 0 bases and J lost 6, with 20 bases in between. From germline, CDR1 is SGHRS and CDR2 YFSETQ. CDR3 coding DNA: TGCGCCAGCAGCTTGGAGGGGCTTCATCTCCCCACGGATACGCAGTATTTT. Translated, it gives CASSLEGLHLPTDTQYF.

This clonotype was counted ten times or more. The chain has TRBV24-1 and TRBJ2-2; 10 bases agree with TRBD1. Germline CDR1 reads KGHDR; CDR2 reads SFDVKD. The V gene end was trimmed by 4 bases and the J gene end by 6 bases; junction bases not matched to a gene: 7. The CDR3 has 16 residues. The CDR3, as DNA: TGTGCCACCAGTGACACCGGGACAGGGGTCCCCGGGGAGCTGTTTTTT. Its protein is CATSDTGTGVPGELFF.

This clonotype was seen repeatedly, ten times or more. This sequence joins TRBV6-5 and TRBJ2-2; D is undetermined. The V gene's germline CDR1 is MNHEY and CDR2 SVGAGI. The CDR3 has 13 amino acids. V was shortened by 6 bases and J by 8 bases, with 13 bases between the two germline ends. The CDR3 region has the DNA TGTGCCAGCAGCTTACCGCTTAAGGGGGAGCTGTTTTTT. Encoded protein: CASSLPLKGELFF.

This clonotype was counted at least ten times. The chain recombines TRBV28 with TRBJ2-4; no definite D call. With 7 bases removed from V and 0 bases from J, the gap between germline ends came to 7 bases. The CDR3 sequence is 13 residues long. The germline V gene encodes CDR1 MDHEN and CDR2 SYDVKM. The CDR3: CASNPGAKNIQYF. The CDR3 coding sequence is TGTGCCAGCAACCCCGGAGCCAAAAACATTCAGTACTTC.

The CDR3 sequence: CASSSLPPYSGANVLTF. CDR3 nucleotides: TGTGCCAGCAGTTCCCTCCCTCCGTACTCTGGGGCCAACGTCCTGACTTTC. The rearrangement joins TRBV6-2 or TRBV6-3 to TRBJ2-6; unclear D gene. V was pared by 4 bases and J by 0 bases, with 13 bases between. The CDR3 contains 17 residues. Germline-derived CDR1 and CDR2 are MNHEY and SVGEGT.

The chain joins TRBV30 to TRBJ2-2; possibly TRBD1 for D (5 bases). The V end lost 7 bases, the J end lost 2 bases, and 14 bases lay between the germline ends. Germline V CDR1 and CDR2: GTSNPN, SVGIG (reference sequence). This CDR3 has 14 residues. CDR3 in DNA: TGTGCCTCCTTCACCAGGGCCAACACCGGGGAGCTGTTTTTT. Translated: CASFTRANTGELFF.

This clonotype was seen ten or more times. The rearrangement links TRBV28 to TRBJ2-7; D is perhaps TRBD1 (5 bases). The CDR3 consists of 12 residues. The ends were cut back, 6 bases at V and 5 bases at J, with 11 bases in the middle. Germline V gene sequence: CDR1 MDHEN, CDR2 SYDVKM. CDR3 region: CASSPDSDEQYF. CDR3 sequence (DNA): TGTGCCAGCAGCCCCGACAGTGACGAGCAGTACTTC.

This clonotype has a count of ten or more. The CDR3 DNA reads TGTGCCAGCAGTGAAGAAGCGCGCAGACAGGAGACCCAGTACTTC. Translating it yields CASSEEARRQETQYF. The chain employs TRBV6-1 and TRBJ2-5; D may be TRBD1 (5 bases). Germline V lookup: CDR1 MNHNS, CDR2 SASEGT. Between the trimmed V and J ends, which lost 1 base and 5 bases, there was a span of 14 bases. The CDR3 is 15 amino acids.